The sample holds many counts of the clone carrying this TCR beta chain. The record originates from a study of T-cell reconstitution after alpha-beta-depleted transplantation in children. V lost 0 bases, J lost 4 bases, and 16 bases lay in between. Germline V gene lookup returns CDR1 SQVTM and CDR2 ANQGSEA. This CDR3 has 16 residues. Unique molecular identifiers were incorporated into the prepared TCRbeta library. TCRdb ran MiXCR on the PCR reads and lists one entry per CDR3 protein. The sample records 200,000 to 250,000 distinct CDR3 sequences, around 11% being singletons. Source: PBMCs from the stem cell graft donor, taken from the stem cell graft. The V gene is TRBV29-1, the J gene TRBJ2-1; the D gene could be TRBD1 or TRBD2 (7 bases each). This TCR derives from a human donor who donated a stem cell graft to a child with acute lymphoblastic leukemia. CDR3 protein: CSVEDLRQGGYNEQFF. The CDR3 bases are TGCAGCGTTGAAGATCTTCGGCAGGGGGGGTACAATGAGCAGTTCTTC.